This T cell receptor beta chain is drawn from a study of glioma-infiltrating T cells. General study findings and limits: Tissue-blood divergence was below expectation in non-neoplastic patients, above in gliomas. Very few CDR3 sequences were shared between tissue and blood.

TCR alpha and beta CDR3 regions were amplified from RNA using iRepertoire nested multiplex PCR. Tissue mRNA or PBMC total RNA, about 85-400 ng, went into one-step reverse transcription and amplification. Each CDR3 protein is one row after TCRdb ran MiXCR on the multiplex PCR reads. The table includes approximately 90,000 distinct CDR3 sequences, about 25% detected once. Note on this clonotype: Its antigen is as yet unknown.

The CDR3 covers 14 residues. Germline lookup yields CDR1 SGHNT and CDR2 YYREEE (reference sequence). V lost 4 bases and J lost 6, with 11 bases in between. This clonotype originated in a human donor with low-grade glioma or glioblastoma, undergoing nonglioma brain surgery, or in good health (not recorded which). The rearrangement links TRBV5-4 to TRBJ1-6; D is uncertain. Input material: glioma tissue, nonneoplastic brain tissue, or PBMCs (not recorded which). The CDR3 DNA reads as TGTGCCAGCAGCCAAACGGGAGCTAATTCACCCCTCCACTTT. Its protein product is CASSQTGANSPLHF.